One and the same sample provided the 26 T cell receptor beta chains below, sequenced in a study of shared clonotypes between healthy human individuals. Method: immunoSEQ multiplex PCR; TCRdb's copy keeps in-frame clones and lacks some. There are 1,500,000 or so clones in the sample; about 98.5% occur only once, and 0.3% to 0.45% lies in the top ten. The sample comprised naive CD4+ T cells sorted from blood. This sample's subset: CD45RA+ positively selected. The receptor set was obtained from a man aged 25 to 40 in good health.

V is TRBV29-1 and J is TRBJ2-2; D is unresolved. The germline V gene has CDR1 SQVTM and CDR2 ANQGSEA. The V end was cut by 6 bases, the J end by 4 bases, with 12 bases between. CDR3 length equals 13 residues. As DNA, the CDR3 is TGCAGCGTCGTAAGCTATGGCACCGGGGAGCTGTTTTTT. It is translated as CSVVSYGTGELFF.

The genes are TRBV2 and TRBJ1-5, with 12 bases lining up with TRBD1. The germline V gene has CDR1 SNHLY and CDR2 FYNNEI. This CDR3 region has 15 residues. V lost 5 bases and J lost 6; bases outside the gene matches: 5. The CDR3 loop reads CASSRDRGRGQPQHF. CDR3 DNA: TGTGCCAGCAGTCGGGACAGGGGGCGAGGTCAGCCCCAGCATTTT.

The rearrangement links TRBV23-1 to TRBJ2-5; TRBD1 matches 8 bases. TRBV23-1 has ORF status, its function being uncertain. This CDR3 is built from 14 residues. Trimming cost V 8 bases and J 4 bases; bases outside gene matches: 9. The CDR3 DNA sequence: TGCGCCAGCGGGACAGGTATTGCGTTAGAGACCCAGTACTTC. It encodes CASGTGIALETQYF.

The genes are TRBV9 and TRBJ2-4; tentative D call: TRBD2 (6 bases). V was cut by 3 bases and J by 9 bases, with 22 bases left in between. The CDR3 consists of 16 residues. The germline gives CDR1 SGDLS, CDR2 YYNGEE. The CDR3, as DNA: TGTGCCAGCAGCGCTAGACCCGTTTACGGGGGAGGCATTCAGTACTTC. Translating gives CASSARPVYGGGIQYF.

The chain couples TRBV28 to TRBJ1-2, with D possibly being TRBD1 (6 bases). The germline CDR1 and CDR2 sequences are MDHEN and SYDVKM. CDR3 size: 15 residues. V was cut by 3 bases and J by 2 bases, with 13 bases left in between. CDR3 coding DNA: TGTGCCAGCAGTTTCTTGACAGGAGGGAACTATGGCTACACCTTC. Amino acid sequence: CASSFLTGGNYGYTF.

In this sample, this clone turned up a few times. This rearrangement joins TRBV25-1 to TRBJ2-1, with a tentative D call TRBD2 (5 bases). The V and J ends lost 5 bases and 6 bases respectively, with 20 bases between them. CDR3 length equals 16 residues. Germline assignment: CDR1 MGHDK and CDR2 SYGVNS. This chain's CDR3 is CASSPKRDYVVNEQFF. For the CDR3, the DNA is TGTGCCAGCAGTCCGAAACGGGATTACGTGGTCAATGAGCAGTTCTTC.

As to this clone: Other DNA sequences in the same sample also yield this CDR3. For the CDR3, the DNA is TGTGCCAGCAGAAGGACAGGGGTGGAGACCCAGTACTTC. This translates into CASRRTGVETQYF. The chain has TRBV27 and TRBJ2-5; 9 bases line up with TRBD1. Germline loops: CDR1 MNHEY, CDR2 SMNVEV (reference sequence). Trimming cost V 6 bases and J 5 bases; bases outside gene matches: 4. The CDR3 contains 13 residues.

This clone was observed a single time. V is TRBV11-2 and J is TRBJ2-4, with a weak D call TRBD2 (5 bases). Trimming took off 9 bases at V and 0 bases at J, with 12 bases between the two ends. Germline CDR1 is SGHAT and CDR2 is FQNNGV. CDR3 length equals 14 residues. The CDR3 region is CASTSGIAKNIQYF. In DNA, the CDR3 is TGTGCCAGTACCTCGGGGATAGCCAAAAACATTCAGTACTTC. Together with reference TRBV11-2 and TRBJ2-4, the CDR3 gives the full variable domain: EAGVAQSPRYKIIEKRQSVAFWCNPISGHATLYWYQQILGQGPKLLIQFQNNGVVDDSQLPKDRFSAERLKGVDSTLKIQPAKLEDSAVYLCASTSGIAKNIQYFGAGTRLSVL.

The chain combines TRBV29-1 with TRBJ1-3; D is ambiguous. The CDR3 runs 13 residues. Germline values: CDR1 SQVTM, CDR2 ANQGSEA. The V end was cut by 5 bases, the J end by 0 bases, with 8 bases between. The CDR3 nucleotides are TGCAGCGTTCAACAGACCTCTGGAAACACCATATATTTT. Translating gives CSVQQTSGNTIYF.

The V gene is TRBV5-1, the J gene TRBJ1-1; TRBD1 might be the D (5 bases). Trimming removed 4 bases at V and 0 bases at J, with 16 bases between. The CDR3 loop spans 16 amino acids. Per the germline V gene, CDR1 is SGHRS and CDR2 is YFSETQ. The DNA of the CDR3 is TGCGCCAGCAGCCACGGAACCGGGACGATGAACACTGAAGCTTTCTTT. This encodes CASSHGTGTMNTEAFF. Using reference TRBV5-1 and TRBJ1-1 for the parts outside the CDR3, the full variable domain is KAGVTQTPRYLIKTRGQQVTLSCSPISGHRSVSWYQQTPGQGLQFLFEYFSETQRNKGNFPGRFSGRQFSNSRSEMNVSTLELGDSALYLCASSHGTGTMNTEAFFGQGTRLTVV.

J is TRBJ1-1 and V is TRBV7-9, with a possible D match to TRBD1 (6 bases). V was trimmed by 3 bases and J by 4 bases, leaving 12 bases between them. Germline assignment: CDR1 SEHNR and CDR2 FQNEAQ (reference sequence). The CDR3 has 14 residues. The CDR3 loop reads CASSFHRAGTEAFF. For the CDR3, the DNA is TGTGCCAGCAGCTTCCACAGGGCTGGCACTGAAGCTTTCTTT.

The chain employs TRBV19 and TRBJ2-7, with TRBD1 identical over 8 bases. The ends lost 6 bases at V and 5 bases at J; junction bases unmatched: 6. Germline assignment: CDR1 LNHDA and CDR2 SQIVND (reference sequence). The CDR3 is 13 residues long. The DNA for the CDR3 is TGTGCCAGTAGCACTCAGGGGGCCCACGAGCAGTACTTC. This codes for CASSTQGAHEQYF.

Of note for this clone: Other DNA variants within this sample encode the same CDR3. V gene TRBV18 combines with J gene TRBJ1-4, with D maybe TRBD1 (6 bases). The CDR3 spans 15 residues. V was trimmed by 3 bases and J by 0 bases, leaving 8 bases between them. Germline CDR1 KGHSH, CDR2 LQKENI. The CDR3 is CASSPGQATNEKLFF. CDR3 nucleotides: TGTGCCAGCTCACCGGGACAAGCAACTAATGAAAAACTGTTTTTT. The full variable domain, with the rest looked up from reference TRBV18 and TRBJ1-4, is NAGVMQNPRHLVRRRGQEARLRCSPMKGHSHVYWYRQLPEEGLKFMVYLQKENIIDESGMPKERFSAEFPKEGPSILRIQQVVRGDSAAYFCASSPGQATNEKLFFGSGTQLSVL.

CDR3 protein: CSVGTIMGFGEQFF. DNA of the CDR3: TGCAGCGTTGGGACTATAATGGGGTTCGGTGAGCAGTTCTTC. The chain combines TRBV29-1 with TRBJ2-1; a weak D match, TRBD2 (6 bases). Germline V gene lookup returns CDR1 SQVTM and CDR2 ANQGSEA. V dropped 4 bases and J dropped 9 bases, with 19 bases sitting between them. This CDR3 comprises 14 residues.

The chain is built from TRBV11-2 and TRBJ2-5; 8 nucleotides line up with TRBD2. Per the germline V gene, CDR1 is SGHAT and CDR2 is FQNNGV. This CDR3 spans 15 amino acids. Trimming at V came to 6 bases and at J to 2 bases, leaving 8 bases not matched to a gene. The CDR3 DNA follows: TGTGCCAGCAGGCGTCTAGCGGGTAGACAAGAGACCCAGTACTTC. Amino acids: CASRRLAGRQETQYF. Variable domain in full (rest from reference TRBV11-2 and TRBJ2-5): EAGVAQSPRYKIIEKRQSVAFWCNPISGHATLYWYQQILGQGPKLLIQFQNNGVVDDSQLPKDRFSAERLKGVDSTLKIQPAKLEDSAVYLCASRRLAGRQETQYFGPGTRLLVL.

The chain combines TRBV11-3 with TRBJ2-5; 7 bases are shared with TRBD2. Trimming cost V 5 bases and J 3 bases; bases outside gene matches: 9. This CDR3 has 15 amino acids. The germline CDR1 and CDR2 sequences are SGHNT and YENEEA. CDR3 residues: CASSATGTTKETQYF. CDR3 nucleotide sequence: TGTGCCAGCAGCGCGACCGGGACTACAAAAGAGACCCAGTACTTC.

V gene TRBV9 combines with J gene TRBJ2-7; 9 nucleotides align to TRBD2. Germline CDR1 reads SGDLS; CDR2 reads YYNGEE. The CDR3 covers 16 residues. V dropped 4 bases and J dropped 6; count of bases not matched to a gene: 14. The CDR3 loop is CASSSRPLSGSAEQYF. In nucleotides, the CDR3 is TGTGCCAGCAGCTCCCGACCCCTTAGCGGGAGCGCCGAGCAGTACTTC.

The rearrangement joins TRBV6-5 to TRBJ1-3, with D maybe TRBD1 (6 bases). V shed 9 bases and J shed 0 bases, with 12 bases lying between them. The germline V gene encodes CDR1 MNHEY and CDR2 SVGAGI. The CDR3 covers 14 residues. The CDR3: CASLRTASGNTIYF. The CDR3 coding sequence is TGTGCCAGTCTCCGGACAGCCTCTGGAAACACCATATATTTT.

The V call is TRBV11-2, the J call TRBJ2-5; D ambiguous. Trimming removed 0 bases at V and 2 bases at J, with 10 bases between. CDR3 length: 15 amino acids. Germline V gives CDR1 SGHAT, CDR2 FQNNGV. The CDR3 bases are TGTGCCAGCAGCTTAGACCCCGTTGGGCAAGAGACCCAGTACTTC. It yields the protein CASSLDPVGQETQYF.

The CDR3 bases are TGTGCCAGCTGCGAAAGGGACCTGGAGCAGTACTTC. This encodes CASCERDLEQYF. The chain links TRBV2 to TRBJ2-7, with D perhaps being TRBD1 or TRBD2 (5 bases each). Germline assignment: CDR1 SNHLY and CDR2 FYNNEI. The CDR3 loop spans 12 amino acids. Deletions cut 8 bases from V and 7 bases from J, with 15 bases between.

This chain links TRBV6-6 with TRBJ1-5; D gene uncertain. The CDR3 has 15 amino acids. Germline V CDR1 and CDR2: MNHNY, SVGAGI (reference sequence). The V end was cut by 1 base, the J end by 5 bases, with 12 bases between. CDR3: CASSYLAGNHQPQHF. The CDR3 DNA follows: TGTGCCAGCAGTTACTTAGCCGGGAATCATCAGCCCCAGCATTTT.

The chain has TRBV6-5 and TRBJ2-7; D is possibly TRBD1 or TRBD2 (5 bases each). The V and J ends lost 2 bases and 6 bases respectively, with 14 bases between them. Germline V gene data show CDR1 as MNHEY and CDR2 as SVGAGI. This CDR3 contains 14 residues. The CDR3 loop is CASSYRGVFLEQYF. Written as DNA, the CDR3 is TGTGCCAGCAGTTACAGGGGAGTTTTCCTCGAGCAGTACTTC.

The CDR3 DNA reads TGTGCCATCAGTGAAGGCCGGGATTACTACGAGCAGTACTTC. Translation: CAISEGRDYYEQYF. The genes are TRBV10-3 and TRBJ2-7, with D possibly TRBD2 on 5 matching bases. Trimming removed 3 bases at V and 3 bases at J, with 12 bases between. The CDR3 runs to 14 residues. CDR1 and CDR2 from the germline V gene are ENHRY and SYGVKD.

Regarding this clone: Different DNA sequences within this sample yield the same CDR3. The gene calls are TRBV15 and TRBJ2-7; no firm D call. Deletions cut 1 base from V and 2 bases from J, with 9 bases between. CDR1 and CDR2 (germline): LNHNV, YYDKDF (reference sequence). CDR3 length equals 14 residues. The CDR3 DNA reads TGTGCCACCAGCAGAGGTGCCTCGGCCTACGAGCAGTACTTC. Translation gives CATSRGASAYEQYF.

V gene TRBV29-1 combines with J gene TRBJ2-1, with 11 bases that match TRBD2. The germline gives CDR1 SQVTM, CDR2 ANQGSEA. This CDR3 has 13 amino acids. The V and J ends lost 3 bases and 8 bases, in that order; junction bases with no gene match: 3. The chain's CDR3 is CSVDSSGRYEQFF. The DNA of the CDR3 is TGCAGCGTTGACTCTAGCGGGAGGTATGAGCAGTTCTTC.

The genes are TRBV6-1 and TRBJ2-7; TRBD1 agrees at 10 bases. This CDR3 spans 14 amino acids. Unmatched junction bases numbered 5, after V lost 6 bases and J lost 3 bases. The V gene's germline CDR1 is MNHNS and CDR2 SASEGT. DNA for the CDR3: TGTGCCAGCAGACCGGGACAGGGGAGCTACGAGCAGTACTTC. This codes for CASRPGQGSYEQYF.